Each of the 31 T cell receptor beta chains below was sequenced from the same sample in a study of beta chain features in type 1 diabetes. Points from the study as a whole: Moderately but significantly shorter TCRB CDR3s were found in Type 1 diabetes patients in all four CD4+ subsets.

No cognate antigen is known for these TCRs. TCRB transcripts that were expressed got sequenced, as all of the isolated RNA had been reverse transcribed. The repertoire was sequenced with immunoSEQ multiplex PCR; TCRdb's copy has only in-frame clones and lacks some. The table lists around 180,000 clones, roughly 7.1% of them singletons. The sample taken for sequencing was central memory CD4+ T cells from blood. These receptors came from a woman aged 40 to 49 with type 1 diabetes.

The chain employs TRBV7-2 and TRBJ2-3; TRBD1 is a possible D gene (5 bases). The ends were cut back, 1 base at V and 3 bases at J, with 8 bases in the middle. In germline, CDR1 is SGHTA, CDR2 FQGNSA. There are 14 residues in the CDR3. The CDR3 spells CASSLGGQTDTQYF. CDR3 sequence (DNA): TGTGCCAGCAGCTTAGGTGGACAAACAGATACGCAGTATTTT.

This rearrangement joins TRBV6-6 to TRBJ2-5; tentatively, D is TRBD2 (5 bases). The CDR3 spans 11 residues. CDR1 and CDR2 (germline): MNHNY, SVGAGI (reference sequence). Trimming took off 2 bases at V and 14 bases at J, with 12 bases between the two ends. The CDR3: CASSYERAKYF. In DNA, the CDR3 is TGTGCCAGCAGTTACGAGAGGGCGAAATACTTC.

This clone was detected only a few times. The chain has TRBV5-1 and TRBJ2-3; 12 bases are a match to TRBD1. The junction had 4 bases not matched to a gene; V was cut back by 3 bases and J by 5 bases. The CDR3 extends over 15 amino acids. Germline V gives CDR1 SGHRS, CDR2 YFSETQ. CDR3 sequence: CASSSGQGAGDTQYF. CDR3 DNA sequence: TGCGCCAGCAGCTCGGGACAGGGGGCCGGAGATACGCAGTATTTT.

The V call is TRBV29-1, the J call TRBJ1-1; D is unclear. The CDR3 contains 13 residues. Germline loops: CDR1 SQVTM, CDR2 ANQGSEA. Trimming stripped 6 bases from V and 5 bases from J, with 16 bases between. The CDR3 DNA reads TGCAGCGTGGGTACAGCATCTGGGACTGAAGCTTTCTTT. Translating gives CSVGTASGTEAFF.

This chain connects TRBV5-1 to TRBJ2-1; TRBD2 agrees at 8 bases. Germline values: CDR1 SGHRS, CDR2 YFSETQ. This CDR3 has 15 residues. The trim removed 0 bases at V and 9 bases at J, leaving 8 bases unmatched. The CDR3 nucleotides read TGCGCCAGCAGCTTGGCCGCAGCGGGAGAACGTGAGCAGTTCTTC. It codes for CASSLAAAGEREQFF.

This sequence joins TRBV9 and TRBJ2-1; TRBD1 matches 9 bases. The germline V gene has CDR1 SGDLS and CDR2 YYNGEE. The CDR3 is 14 residues long. V dropped 0 bases and J dropped 10; count of bases not matched to a gene: 5. CDR3 sequence reads: CASSVGNRGPEQFF. The CDR3 nucleotides read TGTGCCAGCAGCGTAGGTAACAGGGGGCCAGAGCAGTTCTTC. Based on the CDR3 plus reference TRBV9 and TRBJ2-1, the full variable domain is DSGVTQTPKHLITATGQRVTLRCSPRSGDLSVYWYQQSLDQGLQFLIQYYNGEERAKGNILERFSAQQFPDLHSELNLSSLELGDSALYFCASSVGNRGPEQFFGPGTRLTVL.

DNA of the CDR3: TGCGCCAGCAGCCAAGGGTCGGGGAGGGTCGGCAATGAGCAGTTCTTC. Its translation is CASSQGSGRVGNEQFF. The gene calls are TRBV4-3 and TRBJ2-1; 7 nucleotides match TRBD2. Germline V gene data show CDR1 as LGHNA and CDR2 as YSLEER. CDR3 length: 16 residues. V was pared by 1 base and J by 6 bases, with 9 bases of the junction left unmatched.

The chain recombines TRBV28 with TRBJ2-7; no firm D call. Per the germline V gene, CDR1 is MDHEN and CDR2 is SYDVKM. Trimming stripped 6 bases from V and 3 bases from J, with 9 bases between. The CDR3 contains 12 residues. CDR3 in amino acids: CASSTQLYEQYF. CDR3 bases: TGTGCCAGCAGCACACAGCTCTACGAGCAGTACTTC.

Written as DNA, the CDR3 is TGTGCCAGCAGCGCCCTGGCGCAGGGGTCCGAAAAACTGTTTTTT. Its protein is CASSALAQGSEKLFF. The chain employs TRBV9 and TRBJ1-4; maybe TRBD1 (6 bases). The CDR3 has 15 residues. The V end lost 3 bases, the J end lost 8 bases, and 17 bases lay between the germline ends. Germline lookup yields CDR1 SGDLS and CDR2 YYNGEE.

The J gene is TRBJ1-5, the V gene TRBV18, with TRBD1 as a possible D gene (6 bases). Between the trimmed V and J ends, which lost 8 bases and 4 bases, there was a span of 12 bases. This CDR3 is 13 amino acids long. Per germline, CDR1 KGHSH and CDR2 LQKENI. The CDR3 bases are TGTGCCAGCACAGGGTCAGGGAATCAGCCCCAGCATTTT. Translated: CASTGSGNQPQHF.

The chain uses TRBV28 and TRBJ2-5; tentative D call: TRBD1 (5 bases). This CDR3 comprises 14 residues. The germline V gene has CDR1 MDHEN and CDR2 SYDVKM. V was pared by 9 bases and J by 5 bases, with 19 bases between. This chain's CDR3 is CASSLSGSGETQYF. The CDR3, as DNA: TGTGCCAGTTCCCTCTCAGGGTCCGGCGAGACCCAGTACTTC.

The chain recombines TRBV19 with TRBJ2-4; D is unresolved. There are 16 residues in the CDR3. Germline lookup yields CDR1 LNHDA and CDR2 SQIVND (reference sequence). V lost 5 bases and J 0 bases, leaving 14 bases between the germline ends. CDR3 nucleotides: TGTGCCAGTAGTCTGAACAGTTTCATAGCCAAAAACATTCAGTACTTC. This codes for CASSLNSFIAKNIQYF.

V usage is TRBV2 and J usage is TRBJ1-2; 7 nucleotides agree with TRBD1. CDR1 and CDR2 from the germline V gene are SNHLY and FYNNEI. V shed 4 bases and J 5 bases; nucleotides not matched to a gene: 7. The CDR3 totals 14 residues. This CDR3 reads CASSVKGASYGYTF. DNA of the CDR3: TGTGCCAGCAGTGTGAAGGGGGCGTCTTATGGCTACACCTTC.

The chain recombines TRBV18 with TRBJ2-1; 7 positions agree with TRBD2. The junction had 10 bases not matched to a gene; V was cut back by 6 bases and J by 5 bases. This CDR3 has 15 amino acids. Germline V gene sequence: CDR1 KGHSH, CDR2 LQKENI. The CDR3 DNA reads TGTGCCAGCTCCGAACAAGGCGGGAGCCACAATGAGCAGTTCTTC. The encoded protein is CASSEQGGSHNEQFF.

This clone was counted a few times. The gene calls are TRBV18 and TRBJ1-1; D is uncertain. The CDR3 extends over 14 amino acids. With 2 bases removed from V and 7 bases from J, the gap between germline ends came to 14 bases. Germline CDR1 reads KGHSH; CDR2 reads LQKENI. The CDR3 DNA reads as TGTGCCAGCTCACCATCCCGGGATGGGTTTGAAGCTTTCTTT. Its protein product is CASSPSRDGFEAFF.

This clone was counted a few times. The J gene is TRBJ1-2, the V gene TRBV28; D is possibly TRBD1 (6 bases). The germline V gene has CDR1 MDHEN and CDR2 SYDVKM. V shed 10 bases and J shed 8 bases, with 23 bases lying between them. This CDR3 spans 14 amino acids. CDR3 in DNA: TGTGCCATATCTTCCGGGACACTGGGGAAAGGCTACACCTTC. Its protein product is CAISSGTLGKGYTF.

This clone was detected only a few times. The J gene is TRBJ1-2, the V gene TRBV7-2; TRBD1 matches at 7 bases. The J segment lost 5 bases and the V segment lost 4 bases, leaving 7 bases of the junction unmatched. The CDR3 length is 14 residues. In germline, CDR1 is SGHTA, CDR2 FQGNSA. The chain's CDR3 is CASSSQTGQYGYTF. The CDR3 nucleotides are TGTGCCAGCAGCTCACAGACAGGGCAGTATGGCTACACCTTC.

This clone has a handful of counts. The rearrangement links TRBV6-5 to TRBJ1-1; no clear D gene. The germline V gene has CDR1 MNHEY and CDR2 SVGAGI. Deletions cut 2 bases from V and 8 bases from J, with 12 bases between. CDR3 length equals 13 residues. CDR3: CASSYAGSSEAFF. The CDR3 nucleotides are TGTGCCAGCAGTTACGCGGGATCCTCCGAAGCTTTCTTT.

The chain combines TRBV2 with TRBJ1-1, with TRBD1 as a possible D gene (5 bases). The CDR3 is made up of 13 amino acids. V was shortened by 4 bases and J by 4 bases, with 10 bases between the two germline ends. Germline assignment: CDR1 SNHLY and CDR2 FYNNEI. The CDR3 protein is CASSGQGSTEAFF. In nucleotides, the CDR3 is TGTGCCAGCAGTGGGCAGGGCTCCACTGAAGCTTTCTTT.

This clone was recorded many times. The same CDR3 can be traced to other DNA sequences in this sample. The chain uses TRBV5-1 and TRBJ2-1; 8 nucleotides match TRBD1. CDR3 length: 13 amino acids. Germline trimming cut 5 bases from V and 6 bases from J; bases unmatched to any gene: 4. The germline gives CDR1 SGHRS, CDR2 YFSETQ. The CDR3 loop reads CASSRTGGNEQFF. DNA for the CDR3: TGCGCCAGCAGTCGTACAGGGGGCAATGAGCAGTTCTTC.

The rearrangement joins TRBV11-3 to TRBJ2-5; 8 nucleotides align to TRBD1. Unmatched junction bases numbered 0, after V lost 4 bases and J lost 5 bases. The CDR3 runs 12 residues. Germline CDR1 and CDR2: SGHNT and YENEEA. The CDR3: CASSWTGETQYF. CDR3 nucleotides: TGTGCCAGCAGCTGGACAGGGGAGACCCAGTACTTC.

Only a few counts were recorded for this clone. The V and J genes are TRBV15 and TRBJ1-3; 8 nucleotides line up with TRBD1. This CDR3 is 14 amino acids long. Germline-derived CDR1 and CDR2 are LNHNV and YYDKDF (reference sequence). The V gene end was trimmed by 3 bases and the J gene end by 2 bases; junction bases not matched to a gene: 0. CDR3 sequence (DNA): TGTGCCACCAGCAGGGGACAGGCTGGAAACACCATATATTTT. Translation: CATSRGQAGNTIYF.

This clone was seen a handful of times. V and J are TRBV5-1 and TRBJ2-6; D unclear. The CDR3 covers 15 residues. Trimming took off 2 bases at V and 1 base at J, with 7 bases between the two ends. The germline V gene has CDR1 SGHRS and CDR2 YFSETQ. The CDR3 here is CASSFSGSGANVLTF. CDR3 sequence (DNA): TGCGCCAGCAGCTTTTCCGGTTCTGGGGCCAACGTCCTGACTTTC.

This clone was recorded a few times. This sequence joins TRBV7-2 and TRBJ2-7; D is perhaps TRBD2 (6 bases). This CDR3 has 15 amino acids. V lost 2 bases and J 2 bases, leaving 13 bases between the germline ends. Germline loops: CDR1 SGHTA, CDR2 FQGNSA. The DNA for the CDR3 is TGTGCCAGCAGCTTAAGGGCGGGGAGTACCTACGAGCAGTACTTC. Translating it yields CASSLRAGSTYEQYF.

This clone has only a few counts. The chain links TRBV9 to TRBJ1-1; a weak D match, TRBD1 (6 bases). Trimming removed 4 bases from V and 7 bases from J, with 14 bases in between. This CDR3 contains 13 residues. Germline V lookup: CDR1 SGDLS, CDR2 YYNGEE. The CDR3 sequence is CASSYRDIGEAFF. The CDR3 DNA reads as TGTGCCAGCAGCTACCGGGACATCGGTGAAGCTTTCTTT.

This clone occurred a few times. The genes are TRBV2 and TRBJ1-5; the D gene is possibly TRBD1 (5 bases). V shed 10 bases and J shed 7 bases, with 17 bases lying between them. CDR1 and CDR2 (germline): SNHLY, FYNNEI. This CDR3 comprises 13 residues. The CDR3 DNA reads TGTGCCACCCGGGGGAGGGGAGGACAGCCCCAGCATTTT. Protein sequence: CATRGRGGQPQHF.

This clone has a handful of counts. This rearrangement joins TRBV29-1 to TRBJ2-5; D remains ambiguous. Germline assignment: CDR1 SQVTM and CDR2 ANQGSEA. The CDR3 totals 13 residues. V lost 5 bases, J lost 3 bases, and 13 bases lay in between. The CDR3 DNA is TGCAGCGTTTATTGGCGCGGTGAAGAGACCCAGTACTTC. Amino acid sequence: CSVYWRGEETQYF.

This clone was recorded a few times. The chain is built from TRBV10-3 and TRBJ2-1, with a tentative D call TRBD2 (7 bases). The CDR3 totals 12 residues. The germline gives CDR1 ENHRY, CDR2 SYGVKD. Deletions cut 10 bases from V and 6 bases from J, with 13 bases between. The CDR3: CATLGGGNEQFF. In DNA form, the CDR3 reads TGTGCCACCTTGGGAGGGGGCAATGAGCAGTTCTTC.

This clone was detected a few times. The chain is built from TRBV19 and TRBJ1-1, with D unclear. V was shortened by 7 bases and J by 1 base, with 16 bases between the two germline ends. Germline loops: CDR1 LNHDA, CDR2 SQIVND (reference sequence). The CDR3 contains 15 residues. The CDR3 reads CASTVQWATNTEAFF. CDR3 sequence (DNA): TGTGCCAGTACCGTCCAGTGGGCTACGAACACTGAAGCTTTCTTT. The full variable domain, rest sourced from reference TRBV19 and TRBJ1-1, is DGGITQSPKYLFRKEGQNVTLSCEQNLNHDAMYWYRQDPGQGLRLIYYSQIVNDFQKGDIAEGYSVSREKKESFPLTVTSAQKNPTAFYLCASTVQWATNTEAFFGQGTRLTVV.

The V call is TRBV19, the J call TRBJ2-3, with D uncertain. V lost 3 bases and J lost 3, with 7 bases in between. The CDR3 loop spans 13 amino acids. CDR1 and CDR2 (germline): LNHDA, SQIVND (reference sequence). The CDR3 reads CASSMALTDTQYF. CDR3 nucleotide sequence: TGTGCCAGTAGTATGGCCCTGACAGATACGCAGTATTTT.

This clone has ten or more counts. The chain is built from TRBV25-1 and TRBJ2-1, with TRBD2 matching over 8 bases. The trim removed 6 bases at V and 6 bases at J, leaving 7 bases unmatched. The V gene's germline CDR1 is MGHDK and CDR2 SYGVNS. The CDR3 is 14 amino acids. CDR3 loop: CASRSGGSGNEQFF. The CDR3 DNA follows: TGTGCCAGCAGGAGCGGGGGATCGGGCAATGAGCAGTTCTTC.